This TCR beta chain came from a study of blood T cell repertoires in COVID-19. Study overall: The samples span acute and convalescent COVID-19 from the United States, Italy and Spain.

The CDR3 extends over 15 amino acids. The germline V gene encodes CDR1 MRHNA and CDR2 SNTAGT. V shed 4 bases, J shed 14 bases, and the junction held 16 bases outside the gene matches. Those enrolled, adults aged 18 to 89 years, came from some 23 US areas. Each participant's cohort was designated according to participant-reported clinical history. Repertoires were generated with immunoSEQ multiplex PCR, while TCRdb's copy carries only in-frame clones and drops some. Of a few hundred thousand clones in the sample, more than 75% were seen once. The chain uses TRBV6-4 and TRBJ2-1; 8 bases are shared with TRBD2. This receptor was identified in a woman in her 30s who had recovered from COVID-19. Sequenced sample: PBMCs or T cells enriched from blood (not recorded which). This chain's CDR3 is CASSAPGLVPPGEFF. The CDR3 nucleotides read TGTGCCAGCAGTGCCCCGGGACTAGTACCACCTGGAGAGTTCTTC.